This T cell receptor (beta chain) came from a study of T cells after yellow fever vaccination. Overall study context: Fractions low in cell number were prepared with SMART-Seq v4 Ultra Low Input.

Germline-derived CDR1 and CDR2 are SGHRS and YFSETQ. The CDR3 runs to 15 residues. Trimming took 0 bases from V and 1 from J; bases not matched to a gene: 2. From the 5' RACE reads, TCRdb called clonotypes with MiXCR, one entry per CDR3 protein. The table records around 550,000 distinct CDR3 sequences, approximately 21% of them present only once. As to this clonotype: Its specificity is unknown.

Study-level points and caveats: Post-booster repertoires again held most primary-vaccination clones (around 95% CD4, 88% CD8). The CD4 and CD8 compartments had a small share of their clonotypes in common.

The input for sequencing was PBMCs, taken 15 days after the yellow fever booster vaccination. This clonotype was obtained from a man between 25 and 39 years old who received the YFV17D yellow fever vaccine. The rearrangement links TRBV5-1 to TRBJ1-1; 8 bases align to TRBD1. CDR3 protein: CASSLVGQGNTEAFF. The CDR3, as DNA: TGCGCCAGCAGCTTGGTAGGACAGGGGAACACTGAAGCTTTCTTT.